The T cell receptor beta chain described here comes from a study of T cell responses to AZD1222 COVID-19 vaccine. Sequencing was performed with immunoSEQ multiplex PCR; in TCRdb, only in-frame clones are kept and a portion is missing. The sample yields approximately 210,000 clones, about 94% seen once. Study-wide results and caveats: Only a handful of AZD1222 recipients were seropositive at baseline. Nearly half of spike-specific TCRs reportedly target unmutated variant regions.

The ends were cut back, 7 bases at V and 0 bases at J, with 9 bases in the middle. The CDR3 sequence is 14 residues long. The germline CDR1 and CDR2 sequences are LNHDA and SQIVND (reference sequence). On this clone: As yet, its antigen is unknown.

This chain joins TRBV19 and TRBJ1-4; D is unclear. Sequencing was performed on peripheral blood, taken 28 days after the second dose of the MenACWY control vaccine. This sequence originates from an adult who received the MenACWY meningococcal vaccine as a control. Written as DNA, the CDR3 is TGTGCCAGTACCCTGGGGTCAACTAATGAAAAACTGTTTTTT. Residues: CASTLGSTNEKLFF.